Shown below are 26 T cell receptor beta chains from a single sample sequenced in a study of sequential checkpoint blockade in melanoma (dated by TCRdb to the late 2010s). This specimen's treatment or condition label, interpreted: randomized to nivolumab then ipilimumab (arm A) or the reverse (arm B). The library was obtained by the immunoSEQ multiplex PCR assay. Drawn from immuneACCESS, this table holds only the in-frame rearrangements with V and J called that TCRdb kept. Clones are partly lost; checked studies trace under half to an unresolved V gene and leave the rest unexplained. The sample table contains around 10,000 clones; only one count was recorded for 55% to 85% of them. The ten biggest clones cover more than 35% of the sample. The specimen comprised CD8+ T cells sorted from blood (inferred from file names), sampled from a patient given nivolumab and ipilimumab in sequence. The receptors stem from a human donor with melanoma.

V and J are TRBV25-1 and TRBJ2-1, with a possible D match to TRBD1 (6 bases). Germline lookup yields CDR1 MGHDK and CDR2 SYGVNS. The CDR3 covers 16 residues. V shed 3 bases and J shed 5 bases, with 17 bases lying between them. The CDR3, as DNA: TGTGCCAGCAGTGATCTGGCCAGGGGACAAAACAATGAGCAGTTCTTC. This encodes CASSDLARGQNNEQFF.

This sequence joins TRBV9 and TRBJ2-5; unclear D gene. The germline V gene has CDR1 SGDLS and CDR2 YYNGEE. The CDR3 is 14 residues long. Trimming pared 2 bases from V and 1 base from J, leaving 9 bases between. CDR3 protein: CASSVALSQETQYF. The CDR3 bases are TGTGCCAGCAGCGTGGCCCTCAGCCAAGAGACCCAGTACTTC.

In the case of this clone: Its ends do not fully match the called genes, so a read error is possible. The chain recombines TRBV27 with TRBJ2-7; D perhaps matches TRBD1 (6 bases). Per the germline V gene, CDR1 is MNHEY and CDR2 is SMNVEV (reference sequence). The length of the CDR3 is 14 residues. This chain's CDR3 is CASSLLPGAYEQYF. The CDR3 bases are TGTGCCAGCAGCTTATTACCAGGGGCCTACGAGCAGTACTTC.

The rearrangement uses TRBV30 and TRBJ2-1; weak D call: TRBD2 (5 bases). The CDR3 is 13 amino acids. Germline V CDR1 and CDR2: GTSNPN, SVGIG (reference sequence). V lost 2 bases to trimming and J lost 7 bases, with 12 bases between them. CDR3: CAWSLGSKNEQFF. DNA for the CDR3: TGTGCCTGGAGTCTTGGGAGTAAGAATGAGCAGTTCTTC.

The chain is built from TRBV5-4 and TRBJ2-2; 8 bases line up with TRBD1. The J call may be faulty, since TRBJ1-3 better matches the DNA end. Germline CDR1 reads SGHNT; CDR2 reads YYREEE (reference sequence). This CDR3 has 18 amino acids. Written as DNA, the CDR3 is TGTGCCAGCAGCTCCCACCCCCGACAGGGGAACTCTGGAAACACCATATATTTT. Translating gives CASSSHPRQGNSGNTIYF.

The genes are TRBV2 and TRBJ2-5; D remains ambiguous. CDR1 is SNHLY and CDR2 is FYNNEI in the germline V gene. The CDR3 extends over 12 amino acids. The V end lost 2 bases, the J end lost 2 bases, and 3 bases lay between the germline ends. CDR3 protein: CASSEQQETQYF. The CDR3 DNA is TGTGCCAGCAGTGAACAGCAAGAGACCCAGTACTTC.

The rearrangement uses TRBV9 and TRBJ1-6; the match to TRBD1 covers 8 bases. The CDR3 is made up of 17 amino acids. The V segment lost 4 bases and the J segment 0 bases; nucleotides outside the gene matches: 6. The germline V gene has CDR1 SGDLS and CDR2 YYNGEE. CDR3 coding DNA: TGTGCCAGCAGCTCAACCGGACAGGGCTCCTATAATTCACCCCTCCACTTT. This codes for CASSSTGQGSYNSPLHF.

The V call is TRBV5-1, the J call TRBJ2-1, with 12 bases matching TRBD2. This CDR3 comprises 17 residues. With V trimmed by 0 bases and J by 6 bases, 7 bases remained unmatched. The germline V gene encodes CDR1 SGHRS and CDR2 YFSETQ. CDR3 nucleotides: TGCGCCAGCAGCTTGGCCCTAGCGGGGGGGCGTCCCAATGAGCAGTTCTTC. Protein product: CASSLALAGGRPNEQFF.

The V call is TRBV9, the J call TRBJ1-2; D is uncertain. The V gene lost 0 bases and the J gene lost 7 bases, with 16 bases spanning the gap. The CDR3 consists of 15 residues. Looked up from germline, CDR1 is SGDLS and CDR2 is YYNGEE. The CDR3: CASSVGTGVVSGYTF. In DNA form, the CDR3 reads TGTGCCAGCAGCGTAGGGACCGGGGTTGTAAGTGGCTACACCTTC.

The chain has TRBV7-6 and TRBJ2-3, with 9 bases that match TRBD2. CDR3 length equals 19 residues. V shed 1 base and J 2 bases; nucleotides not matched to a gene: 13. Germline CDR1 reads SGHVS; CDR2 reads FNYEAQ. CDR3 region: CASSLGGWGLAGSTDTQYF. The CDR3 nucleotides are TGTGCCAGCAGCTTAGGGGGATGGGGGCTAGCGGGGTCCACAGATACGCAGTATTTT.

In its sample, this clone was seen once. V usage is TRBV27 and J usage is TRBJ1-3; D may be TRBD1 (5 bases). Per germline, CDR1 MNHEY and CDR2 SMNVEV (reference sequence). The CDR3 sequence is 18 residues long. Trimming took off 6 bases at V and 0 bases at J, with 21 bases between the two ends. The CDR3 bases are TGTGCCAGCAGATTTATCATGGGACTTACATTCTCTGGAAACACCATATATTTT. It is translated as CASRFIMGLTFSGNTIYF.

The chain uses TRBV11-2 and TRBJ2-7, with D perhaps TRBD2 (5 bases). Germline-derived CDR1 and CDR2 are SGHAT and FQNNGV. CDR3 length: 15 amino acids. The germline V and J ends were trimmed by 1 base and 0 bases, with 10 bases remaining between them. CDR3 amino acids: CASSLVSVSSYEQYF. Written as DNA, the CDR3 is TGTGCCAGCAGCTTAGTTAGCGTTAGCTCCTACGAGCAGTACTTC.

The V and J genes are TRBV5-4 and TRBJ2-6, with D perhaps matching TRBD1 (5 bases). The CDR3 contains 16 residues. Trimming removed 4 bases at V and 2 bases at J, with 13 bases between. Germline CDR1 SGHNT, CDR2 YYREEE (reference sequence). CDR3 in amino acids: CASSQDEGAGANVLTF. The CDR3 region has the DNA TGTGCCAGCAGCCAAGATGAAGGGGCTGGGGCCAACGTCCTGACTTTC.

This clone was recorded a few times. The J gene is TRBJ2-1, the V gene TRBV6-5; maybe TRBD1 (7 bases). The CDR3 contains 15 residues. Trimming removed 4 bases from V and 2 bases from J, with 12 bases in between. Germline CDR1 MNHEY, CDR2 SVGAGI. The chain's CDR3 is CASSSGGLTYNEQFF. DNA of the CDR3: TGTGCCAGCAGTTCAGGGGGACTTACCTACAATGAGCAGTTCTTC.

This chain joins TRBV5-4 and TRBJ2-3; 10 bases are a match to TRBD2. Losses at the gene ends were 3 bases for V and 1 base for J; bases not matched to a gene: 8. There are 17 residues in the CDR3. CDR1 is SGHNT, CDR2 YYREEE, per germline (reference sequence). CDR3 sequence (DNA): TGTGCCAGCAGCTCCGGCAGGAGCGGGGGGGGCACAGATACGCAGTATTTT. Its translation is CASSSGRSGGGTDTQYF.

The rearrangement links TRBV29-1 to TRBJ2-1, with TRBD1 as a possible D gene (6 bases). Germline CDR1 reads SQVTM; CDR2 reads ANQGSEA. The CDR3 totals 13 residues. The germline V and J ends were trimmed by 7 bases and 0 bases, with 10 bases remaining between them. DNA for the CDR3: TGCAGCGGGACAGAGAGCTCCTACAATGAGCAGTTCTTC. As protein: CSGTESSYNEQFF.

The V gene is TRBV6-5, the J gene TRBJ1-2, with a tentative D call TRBD1 (6 bases). The CDR3 spans 14 residues. The V end was cut by 6 bases, the J end by 7 bases, with 18 bases between. Per the germline V gene, CDR1 is MNHEY and CDR2 is SVGAGI. CDR3 nucleotide sequence: TGTGCCAGCAGCCCCCTTGGGGGCGCTTTTGGCTACACCTTC. It codes for CASSPLGGAFGYTF.

The gene calls are TRBV6-5 and TRBJ2-7, with 10 bases that match TRBD1. This CDR3 spans 14 amino acids. CDR1 is MNHEY, CDR2 SVGAGI, per germline. The junction had 4 bases not matched to a gene; V was cut back by 5 bases and J by 3 bases. In DNA, the CDR3 is TGTGCCAGCAGTCACGGGACAGGGGTCTACGAGCAGTACTTC. Its translation is CASSHGTGVYEQYF.

The CDR3 spells CASSVSRDRPYEQYF. The CDR3 DNA reads as TGTGCCAGCAGTGTAAGCCGGGACAGACCCTACGAGCAGTACTTC. This chain connects TRBV6-1 to TRBJ2-7; 7 positions agree with TRBD1. The CDR3 runs 15 residues. Looked up from germline, CDR1 is MNHNS and CDR2 is SASEGT. Losses at the gene ends were 4 bases for V and 2 bases for J; bases not matched to a gene: 8.

J is TRBJ2-3 and V is TRBV5-1; perhaps TRBD1 as D (5 bases). Trimming shortened V by 4 bases and J by 2 bases, and 17 bases separated the two germline ends. The CDR3 extends over 16 amino acids. Germline CDR1 and CDR2: SGHRS and YFSETQ. The CDR3 bases are TGCGCCAGCAGCGGAACAGGCGAGGTACTCACAGATACGCAGTATTTT. This gives the protein CASSGTGEVLTDTQYF.

The chain recombines TRBV4-1 with TRBJ2-5, with 10 bases that match TRBD1. Looked up from germline, CDR1 is MGHRA and CDR2 is YSYEKL. Losses at the gene ends were 4 bases for V and 2 bases for J; bases not matched to a gene: 4. The CDR3 loop spans 15 amino acids. CDR3 protein: CASSPPGQGQETQYF. The CDR3 region has the DNA TGCGCCAGCAGCCCACCGGGACAGGGGCAAGAGACCCAGTACTTC.

The gene calls are TRBV27 and TRBJ2-7; the match to TRBD2 covers 7 bases. CDR1 MNHEY and CDR2 SMNVEV come from the germline V gene (reference sequence). V trimming: 5 bases; J trimming: 2 bases; junction bases outside the gene matches: 12. This CDR3 is 16 amino acids long. The DNA of the CDR3 is TGTGCCAGCAGTCCTGACTGGGTACTAGCGACCTACGAGCAGTACTTC. The encoded protein is CASSPDWVLATYEQYF.

The CDR3 nucleotides are TGTGCCAGCAGCCCAGGATTGAGGGATGGCACCGGGGAGCTGTTTTTT. This codes for CASSPGLRDGTGELFF. The rearrangement joins TRBV9 to TRBJ2-2; possible D gene TRBD2, 5 bases. This CDR3 is 16 amino acids long. Trimming removed 4 bases at V and 4 bases at J, with 17 bases between. Germline V gene lookup returns CDR1 SGDLS and CDR2 YYNGEE.

The chain links TRBV7-8 to TRBJ2-2; 7 bases are shared with TRBD2. This CDR3 has 12 amino acids. CDR1 and CDR2 from the germline V gene are SGHVS and FQNEAQ. Germline trimming cut 9 bases from V and 4 bases from J; bases unmatched to any gene: 2. The CDR3 here is CASSGGTGELFF. The CDR3, as DNA: TGTGCCAGTTCGGGGGGCACCGGGGAGCTGTTTTTT. Using reference TRBV7-8 and TRBJ2-2 for the parts outside the CDR3, the full variable domain is GAGVSQSPRYKVAKRGQDVALRCDPISGHVSLFWYQQALGQGPEFLTYFQNEAQLDKSGLPSDRFFAERPEGSVSTLKIQRTQQEDSAVYLCASSGGTGELFFGEGSRLTVL.

The genes are TRBV9 and TRBJ2-3; 10 bases fit TRBD2. The CDR3 is 17 amino acids. The J segment lost 4 bases and the V segment lost 3 bases, leaving 11 bases of the junction unmatched. Germline CDR1 SGDLS, CDR2 YYNGEE. CDR3 sequence (DNA): TGTGCCAGCAGCGGGGGCCAGCGGGGGGGCAGTTCAGATACGCAGTATTTT. Translation: CASSGGQRGGSSDTQYF.

The chain uses TRBV27 and TRBJ2-1; D gene ambiguous. Germline V gene data show CDR1 as MNHEY and CDR2 as SMNVEV (reference sequence). V dropped 1 base and J dropped 6 bases, with 7 bases sitting between them. There are 13 residues in the CDR3. DNA of the CDR3: TGTGCCAGCAGTTTATTGGCCCTCAATGAGCAGTTCTTC. Translating it yields CASSLLALNEQFF.